Included here is one T cell receptor beta chain sequence, with context. Its antigen is not identified. The sample belongs to a study of cytomegalovirus exposure and HLA in healthy donors. Study results and caveats: Most observed TCR sequences were rare, whereas some public TCRs were detected in many donors. A list of more than 150 TCR beta chains associated with cytomegalovirus was given.

V was trimmed by 7 bases and J by 5 bases, leaving 12 bases between them. The CDR3 totals 12 residues. From germline, CDR1 is SQVTM and CDR2 ANQGSEA. The assay was immunoSEQ multiplex PCR, and TCRdb's table has in-frame clones only and misses some. Of 200,000 to 250,000 clones listed, 87% were seen once; the top ten hold roughly 2%. Donors came from a validation cohort of over a hundred subjects, distinct from the first 666-subject cohort. The source is a woman younger than 30 in good health and CMV-seropositive. Sequenced input: PBMCs. The rearrangement uses TRBV29-1 and TRBJ1-5; perhaps TRBD1 as D (5 bases). The CDR3 bases are TGCAGCGCCGGGGGGGGAGATCAGCCCCAGCATTTT. This translates into CSAGGGDQPQHF.